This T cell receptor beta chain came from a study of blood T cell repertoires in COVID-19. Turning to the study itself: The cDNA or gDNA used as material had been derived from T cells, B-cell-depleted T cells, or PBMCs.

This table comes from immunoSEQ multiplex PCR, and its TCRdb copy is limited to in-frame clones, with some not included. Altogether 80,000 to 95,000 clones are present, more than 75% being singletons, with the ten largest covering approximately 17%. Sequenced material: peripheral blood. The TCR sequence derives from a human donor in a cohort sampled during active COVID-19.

The CDR3 is CASSRSGGDLLDEQFF. The CDR3 bases are TGTGCCAGCAGCCGTAGCGGGGGGGATCTCTTGGATGAGCAGTTCTTC. The chain employs TRBV7-2 and TRBJ2-1, with 11 nucleotides matching TRBD2. After removal of 5 bases from V and 8 bases from J, the junction contained 11 bases not matched to a gene. CDR1 SGHTA and CDR2 FQGNSA come from the germline V gene. CDR3 length: 16 residues.